This T cell receptor (beta chain) is from a study of control samples from healthy donors and cancer patients. This table comes from immunoSEQ multiplex PCR, and its TCRdb copy is limited to in-frame clones, with some not included. Found here are some 130,000 clones, around 96% of them singletons; the top ten hold less than 4.5%. The CDR3 loop spans 13 amino acids. CDR1 and CDR2 from the germline V gene are SGDLS and YYNGEE. V was shortened by 3 bases and J by 5 bases, with 8 bases between the two germline ends. The V and J genes are TRBV9 and TRBJ2-2; D not resolved. This receptor was taken from a man in his thirties or forties in good health. Sequencing was carried out using blood. This chain's CDR3 is CASSESVTGELFF. In DNA form, the CDR3 reads TGTGCCAGCAGCGAATCAGTTACCGGGGAGCTGTTTTTT. The full variable domain, rest sourced from reference TRBV9 and TRBJ2-2, is DSGVTQTPKHLITATGQRVTLRCSPRSGDLSVYWYQQSLDQGLQFLIQYYNGEERAKGNILERFSAQQFPDLHSELNLSSLELGDSALYFCASSESVTGELFFGEGSRLTVL.